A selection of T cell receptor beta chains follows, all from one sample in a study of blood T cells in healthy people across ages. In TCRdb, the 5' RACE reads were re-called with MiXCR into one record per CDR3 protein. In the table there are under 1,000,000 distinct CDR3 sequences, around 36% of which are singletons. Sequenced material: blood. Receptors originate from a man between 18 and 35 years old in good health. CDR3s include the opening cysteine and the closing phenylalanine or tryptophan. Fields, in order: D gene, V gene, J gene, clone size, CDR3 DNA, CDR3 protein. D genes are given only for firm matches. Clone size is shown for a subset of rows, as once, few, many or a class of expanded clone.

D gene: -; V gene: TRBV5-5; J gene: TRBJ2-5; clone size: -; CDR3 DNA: TGTGCCAGCAGCTCGGGACACTCACAAGAGACCCAGTACTTC; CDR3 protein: CASSSGHSQETQYF
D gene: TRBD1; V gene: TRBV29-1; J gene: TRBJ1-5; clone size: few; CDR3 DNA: TGCAGCGTCCGGACAGGGTTTGGTCAGCCCCAGCATTTT; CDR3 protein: CSVRTGFGQPQHF
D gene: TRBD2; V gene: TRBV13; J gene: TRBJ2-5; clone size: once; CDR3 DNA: TGTGCCAGCAGCCGCCCCTCCCTAGCGGGCCTTCAAGAGACCCAGTACTTC; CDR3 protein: CASSRPSLAGLQETQYF
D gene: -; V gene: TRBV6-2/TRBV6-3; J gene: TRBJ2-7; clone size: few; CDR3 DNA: TGTGCCAGCAGTGACGGCCAGGGGGGTTACGAGCAGTACTTC; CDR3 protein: CASSDGQGGYEQYF
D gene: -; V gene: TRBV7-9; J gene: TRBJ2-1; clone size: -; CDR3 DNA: TGTGCCAGCAGCATAGACCCCCCTGGAGGCAATGAGCAGTTCTTC; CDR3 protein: CASSIDPPGGNEQFF
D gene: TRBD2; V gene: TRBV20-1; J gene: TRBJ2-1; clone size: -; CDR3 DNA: TGCAGTGCTAGAGATCGCACTAGCGCAAGGCCCCGTGAGCAGTTCTTC; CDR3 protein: CSARDRTSARPREQFF
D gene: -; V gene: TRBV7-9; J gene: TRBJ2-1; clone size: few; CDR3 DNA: TGTGCCAGCAGTATCCAGGAGCAGTTCTTC; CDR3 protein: CASSIQEQFF
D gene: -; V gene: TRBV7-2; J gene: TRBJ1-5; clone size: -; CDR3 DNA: TGTGCCAGCAGCGTAGTGGCAAATCAGCCCCAGCATTTT; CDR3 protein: CASSVVANQPQHF
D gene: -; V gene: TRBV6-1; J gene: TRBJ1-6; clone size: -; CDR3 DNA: TGTGCCAGCAGCCGACAGGTCGGGCGCTCCTATAATTCACCCCTCCACTTT; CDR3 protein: CASSRQVGRSYNSPLHF
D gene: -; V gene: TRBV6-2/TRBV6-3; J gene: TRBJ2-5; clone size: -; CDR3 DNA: TGTGCCAGCAGCCCTCGGGACTCCGACCAGCTCAATGAGCAGTACTTC; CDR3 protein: CASSPRDSDQLNEQYF
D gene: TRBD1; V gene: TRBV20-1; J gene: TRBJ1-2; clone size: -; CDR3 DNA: TGCAGTTCGATCGCGGACAGGGAAAAAAGGGGGTATAGTTACACCTTC; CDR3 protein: CSSIADREKRGYSYTF
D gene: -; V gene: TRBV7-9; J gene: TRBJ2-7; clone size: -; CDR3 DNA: TGTGCCAGCAGCTCCGGGGGCGCTTATCCCTACGAGCAGTACTTC; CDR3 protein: CASSSGGAYPYEQYF
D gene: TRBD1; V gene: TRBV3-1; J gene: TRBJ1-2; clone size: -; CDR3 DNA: TGTGCCAGCAGCCAGGCAAAAGAGGGACAGGGATCAGGCTACACCTTC; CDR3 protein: CASSQAKEGQGSGYTF
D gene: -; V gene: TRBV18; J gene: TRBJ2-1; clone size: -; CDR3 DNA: TGTGCCAGCTCACCAGTACAGGACTTCCAAGAGACCCAGTTCTTC; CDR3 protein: CASSPVQDFQETQFF
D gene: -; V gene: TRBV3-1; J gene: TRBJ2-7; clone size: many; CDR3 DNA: TGTGCCAGCAGCCAACTACTCTTTTACGAGCAGTACTTC; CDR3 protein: CASSQLLFYEQYF
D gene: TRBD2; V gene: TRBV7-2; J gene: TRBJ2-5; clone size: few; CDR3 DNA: TGTGCCAGCAGCTTAGACACTAGCGGGGGGGAAGAGACCCAGTACTTC; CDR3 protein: CASSLDTSGGEETQYF
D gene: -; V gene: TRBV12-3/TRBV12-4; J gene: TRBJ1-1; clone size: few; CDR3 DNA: TGTGCCAGCAGCCCCATTAGGGAAGAGGTCACTGAAGCTTTCTTT; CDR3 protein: CASSPIREEVTEAFF
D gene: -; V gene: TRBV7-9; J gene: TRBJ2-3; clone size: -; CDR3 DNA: TGTGCCAGCAGCTTAGGGTCAGGATCTAACACAGATACGCAGTATTTT; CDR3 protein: CASSLGSGSNTDTQYF
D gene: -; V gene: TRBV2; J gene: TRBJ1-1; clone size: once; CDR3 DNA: TGTGCCAGCAGTGAAGGGGACTCGGCTGAAGCTTTCTTT; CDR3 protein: CASSEGDSAEAFF
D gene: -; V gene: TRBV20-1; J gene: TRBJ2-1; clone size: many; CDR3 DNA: TGCAGTGCTAGCTGGCAGGGATACTCCTACAATGAGCAGTTCTTC; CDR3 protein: CSASWQGYSYNEQFF
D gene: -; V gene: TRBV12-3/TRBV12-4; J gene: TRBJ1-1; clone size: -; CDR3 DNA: TGTGCCAGCAGCCCAAGGACAGCACCGGGCACTGAAGCTTTCTTT; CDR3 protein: CASSPRTAPGTEAFF
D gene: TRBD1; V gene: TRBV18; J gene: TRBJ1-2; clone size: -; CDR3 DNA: TGTGCCAGCTCCCCTGAGGGACAGGGGGCTTTTAGCTATGGCTACACCTTC; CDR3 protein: CASSPEGQGAFSYGYTF
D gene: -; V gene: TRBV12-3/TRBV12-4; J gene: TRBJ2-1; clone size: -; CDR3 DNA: TGTGCCCTTGGACGCCCCTACAATGAGCAGTTCTTC; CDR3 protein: CALGRPYNEQFF
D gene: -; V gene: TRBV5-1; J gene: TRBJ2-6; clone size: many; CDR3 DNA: TGCGCCAGCAGCTTGGTTGTCGACAGGGCCAACGTCCTGACTTTC; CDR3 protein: CASSLVVDRANVLTF
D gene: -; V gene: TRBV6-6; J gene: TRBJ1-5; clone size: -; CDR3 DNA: TGTGCCAGCAGCTACGGGGGTGGGGGTACGAGCAATCAGCCCCAGCATTTT; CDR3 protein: CASSYGGGGTSNQPQHF
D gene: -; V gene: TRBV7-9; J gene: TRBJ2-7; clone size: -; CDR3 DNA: TGTGCCAGCAGGACGACAGGATACAATGAGCAGTACTTC; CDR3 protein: CASRTTGYNEQYF
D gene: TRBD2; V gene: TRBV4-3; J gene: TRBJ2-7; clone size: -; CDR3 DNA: TGCGCCAGCAGCCATCGGACTAGCGGGATTTCCTACGAGCAGTACTTC; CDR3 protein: CASSHRTSGISYEQYF
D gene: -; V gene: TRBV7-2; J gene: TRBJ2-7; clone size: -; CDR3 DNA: TGTGCCAGCAGCCAACCCATCCCAAATGAGCAGTACTTC; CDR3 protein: CASSQPIPNEQYF
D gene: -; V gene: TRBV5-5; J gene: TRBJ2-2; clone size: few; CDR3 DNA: TGTGCCAGCACCCCCGCACCCACCGGGGAGCTGTTTTTT; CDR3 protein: CASTPAPTGELFF